This entry features one T cell receptor beta chain sequence. This clonotype occurred many times. The clone's antigen remains unknown. No much larger clone is present one base from it, and per-base qualities are unavailable. This entry is derived from a study of T-cell memory formation after mild COVID-19 (dated by TCRdb to the early 2020s). Broadly, across the study: Most TCR sequence clusters were specific to one of the two donors. Two young, previously healthy adult volunteers, one female and one male, were included in the cohort. T-cell clones expanding and contracting after mild COVID-19 in a couple of donors were tracked by longitudinal TCRalpha and TCRbeta repertoire sequencing.

Taken from cysteine to phenylalanine, the CDR3 has 15 residues. Just the 45-base CDR3 DNA is kept, in frame starting at base 1. CDR1 and CDR2 are drawn from the germline V gene: ENHRY, SYGVKD. Trimming leaves V shorter by 4 bases and J shorter by 3 bases, with the junction holding 4 bases beyond the gene matches. General study outcomes and caveats: SARS-CoV-2 specificity was not confirmed for the second-wave clones peaking on day 37. From day 15 to 85, contracting clones showed balanced CD4/CD8 phenotypes, whereas a second wave of clones that expanded from day 15 to 37 leaned towards CD4+. The study included only a couple of mild cases, and larger cohorts that include severe cases with pre-infection samples were judged to be necessary. The detection of some responding clones in pre-infection memory suggests that pre-existing cross-reactive memory T cells joined the SARS-CoV-2 response. Contracting CD4+ clones were found mainly in CM and EM memory subsets, while CD8+ clones were enriched in EMRA.

The data were produced on an Illumina NovaSeq 6000. TCRalpha and TCRbeta cDNA libraries were built by 5'RACE with constant-segment primers, adding sample barcodes and unique molecular identifiers. RNA was extracted from every sample with Trizol reagent. Libraries were amplified in two PCR steps, with a second sample barcode and Illumina TruSeq adapters added in the second step. Sequencing of the libraries was done on an Illumina NovaSeq, producing 2 x 150 bp paired-end reads. The study's own analysis went as follows. Demultiplexing of reads and collapsing into UMI-guided consensus sequences were performed with migec v1.2.7. Using mixcr v2.1.11, UMI consensuses were aligned to TRA and TRB V and J templates and then assembled into clonotypes. Expanded or contracted clonotypes were those called significant by both edgeR and NoisET, with noise models trained on biological replicates. edgeR calls used a false discovery rate-adjusted p below 0.01 and a log2 fold-change threshold of 1. As an exploratory analysis of dynamics, max-normalized trajectories of the 1000 most abundant clonotypes were examined with PCA combined with hierarchical clustering. The CD4 or CD8 phenotype of responding clones was assigned using the separately sequenced CD4+ and CD8+ repertoires. In-frame beta chains were kept once TCRdb had trimmed the public reads at Q25 with fastp and called clones with MiXCR. Rows with one shared CDR3 protein collapse into an entry with the most common genes and DNA. The V and J calls reflect TCRdb's pipeline rather than the authors' work. This sample holds approximately 190,000 distinct CDR3 sequences; 15% to 20% were observed only once. Of the sample, roughly 2.3% is held by the ten largest clones.

PBMCs were isolated by Ficoll-Paque density gradient centrifugation. Sequencing was done on a sample of PBMCs or a T cell subset sorted from them (not recorded which). The TCR comes from an adult woman who had mild COVID-19 (a few samples of this study predate the infection). The sample titles of this study are shuffled in the database, so cell type and time point are left out; the donor was told from shared clones. Recombination joined TRBV10-3 with TRBJ2-1, with 9 bases in between that match TRBD1. The nucleotides are TGTGCCATCAGTGCGGACAGGGGACTCTACAATGAGCAGTTCTTC. It encodes CAISADRGLYNEQFF.